What follows are 28 T cell receptor beta chains derived from one specimen sequenced in a study of shared clonotypes between healthy human individuals. Generated by immunoSEQ multiplex PCR, the TCRdb table keeps only in-frame clones and is missing some. The sample has about 470,000 clones; 70% to 80% are singletons. Sequencing input: PBMCs. The receptors were gathered from a woman between 35 and 50 years old in good health. Some clones in this sample may be carry-over from other donors' samples.

This chain links TRBV5-4 with TRBJ1-1, with a tentative D call TRBD1 (5 bases). The CDR3 runs 14 residues. V dropped 4 bases and J dropped 5 bases, with 15 bases sitting between them. Per the germline V gene, CDR1 is SGHNT and CDR2 is YYREEE (reference sequence). CDR3 residues: CASSIQPKGTEAFF. As DNA, the CDR3 is TGTGCCAGCAGCATACAGCCTAAGGGGACTGAAGCTTTCTTT.

The chain carries TRBV19 and TRBJ2-5; D tentatively reads TRBD1 or TRBD2 (5 bases each). Per germline, CDR1 LNHDA and CDR2 SQIVND (reference sequence). V was cut by 3 bases and J by 3 bases, with 8 bases left in between. This CDR3 has 13 residues. This CDR3 is CASSMGVEETQYF. For the CDR3, the DNA is TGTGCCAGTAGTATGGGGGTTGAAGAGACCCAGTACTTC.

The chain combines TRBV29-1 with TRBJ2-3; the D call may be TRBD1 or TRBD2 (7 bases each). Per the germline V gene, CDR1 is SQVTM and CDR2 is ANQGSEA. The CDR3 has 14 residues. V lost 4 bases, J lost 4 bases, and 15 bases lay in between. The CDR3 loop reads CSVVRQGGADTQYF. In DNA form, the CDR3 reads TGCAGCGTTGTGAGGCAGGGGGGGGCAGATACGCAGTATTTT.

Only one count was recorded for this clone. One base away lies a much larger clone, so this may be a sequencing read error. The J gene is TRBJ2-7, the V gene TRBV7-9; D is uncertain. The CDR3 is made up of 11 amino acids. The germline V gene has CDR1 SEHNR and CDR2 FQNEAQ (reference sequence). Trimming stripped 5 bases from V and 4 bases from J, with 6 bases between. Written as DNA, the CDR3 is TGTGCCAGCAGCGAACAGTACGAGCAGTACTTC. Protein sequence: CASSEQYEQYF.

The genes are TRBV7-3 and TRBJ2-3; 7 bases fit TRBD1. CDR3 length: 15 residues. The germline V gene encodes CDR1 SGHTA and CDR2 FQGTGA. Trimming took 5 bases from V and 0 from J; bases not matched to a gene: 5. In DNA form, the CDR3 reads TGTGCCAGCAGCACGCCGGGACAGAGCACAGATACGCAGTATTTT. Residues: CASSTPGQSTDTQYF.

V gene TRBV21-1 combines with J gene TRBJ2-7. TRBV21-1 is termed a pseudogene. The CDR3 runs 14 residues. As DNA, the CDR3 is TGTGCCAGCAGCAAAGATCCCATGACCTACGAGCAGTACTTC. It is translated as CASSKDPMTYEQYF.

CDR3: CASTVQGSSYNEQFF. The DNA for the CDR3 is TGTGCCAGCACCGTGCAGGGGAGCTCCTACAATGAGCAGTTCTTC. The chain couples TRBV28 to TRBJ2-1; tentative D call: TRBD1 (6 bases). The CDR3 contains 15 residues. Germline V CDR1 and CDR2: MDHEN, SYDVKM. Trimming took 7 bases from V and 0 from J, leaving 13 bases between them.

The chain combines TRBV6-1 with TRBJ1-1; 7 nucleotides match TRBD1. The CDR3 is made up of 14 amino acids. The V gene's germline CDR1 is MNHNS and CDR2 SASEGT. The ends lost 8 bases at V and 1 base at J; junction bases unmatched: 7. The CDR3 loop is CASRSWDRNTEAFF. CDR3 bases: TGTGCCAGCCGATCCTGGGACAGGAACACTGAAGCTTTCTTT.

The rearrangement joins TRBV6-6 to TRBJ2-1; D may be TRBD1 (7 bases). Trimming removed 0 bases from V and 9 bases from J, with 12 bases in between. This CDR3 has 14 residues. Germline V lookup: CDR1 MNHNY, CDR2 SVGAGI (reference sequence). CDR3 sequence (DNA): TGTGCCAGCAGTTACTCGCCAGGGGGAGGTGAGCAGTTCTTC. This codes for CASSYSPGGGEQFF.

V gene TRBV7-6 combines with J gene TRBJ2-7; the D call may be TRBD1 or TRBD2 (5 bases each). The CDR3 contains 14 residues. CDR1 SGHVS and CDR2 FNYEAQ come from the germline V gene. V shed 5 bases and J shed 1 base, with 12 bases lying between them. The chain's CDR3 is CASSPVGASYEQYF. The CDR3 DNA is TGTGCCAGCAGCCCCGTCGGGGCGTCCTACGAGCAGTACTTC.

The genes are TRBV7-9 and TRBJ1-2; 8 bases are shared with TRBD1. The germline CDR1 and CDR2 sequences are SEHNR and FQNEAQ (reference sequence). The CDR3 runs to 16 residues. V lost 4 bases to trimming and J lost 7 bases; unmatched junction nucleotides: 14. The CDR3 region is CASSSSDRDLFSGYTF. As DNA, the CDR3 is TGTGCCAGCAGCTCCTCGGACAGGGACCTATTCTCTGGCTACACCTTC.

CDR3 in DNA: TGTGCCAGCAGTTCCTGGACTAGCGGGGTGGAAGATACGCAGTATTTT. As protein: CASSSWTSGVEDTQYF. This chain connects TRBV27 to TRBJ2-3; 12 bases line up with TRBD2. Germline CDR1 MNHEY, CDR2 SMNVEV (reference sequence). This CDR3 contains 16 residues. V lost 4 bases, J lost 5 bases, and 7 bases stayed unmatched.

In this sample, this clone turned up once. The gene calls are TRBV5-1 and TRBJ2-3; 8 bases are shared with TRBD2. The germline V gene encodes CDR1 SGHRS and CDR2 YFSETQ. The CDR3 is 15 amino acids. With V trimmed by 0 bases and J by 4 bases, 4 bases remained unmatched. CDR3 DNA: TGCGCCAGCAGCTTGGAAGGACTAGCCCCAGATACGCAGTATTTT. Amino acid sequence: CASSLEGLAPDTQYF.

For this clone: This may be a read error: a much more frequent sequence differs by one nucleotide. This chain joins TRBV10-1 and TRBJ2-1, with TRBD2 matching over 7 bases. The CDR3 contains 16 residues. Germline values: CDR1 WNHNN, CDR2 SYGVQD (reference sequence). Trimming cost V 2 bases and J 6 bases; bases outside gene matches: 10. The DNA for the CDR3 is TGCGCCAGCAGTGAGGAGGGCGGGAGCGGGTCCAATGAGCAGTTCTTC. Protein product: CASSEEGGSGSNEQFF.

The CDR3 spells CASSMPGRITDTQYF. The DNA of the CDR3 is TGTGCCAGTAGTATGCCCGGGCGGATCACAGATACGCAGTATTTT. V gene TRBV19 combines with J gene TRBJ2-3; no definite D call. Trimming removed 3 bases from V and 2 bases from J, with 12 bases in between. Germline V gene data show CDR1 as LNHDA and CDR2 as SQIVND (reference sequence). This CDR3 spans 15 amino acids.

V gene TRBV7-8 combines with J gene TRBJ2-2, with D maybe TRBD2 (5 bases). Germline V gene data show CDR1 as SGHVS and CDR2 as FQNEAQ. V was pared by 2 bases and J by 2 bases, with 15 bases between. This CDR3 has 17 residues. In nucleotides, the CDR3 is TGTGCCAGCAGCTTAAAGTGGGTCGGACTTAACACCGGGGAGCTGTTTTTT. Translating gives CASSLKWVGLNTGELFF.

The chain has TRBV19 and TRBJ1-1, with a tentative D call TRBD1 (5 bases). Germline values: CDR1 LNHDA, CDR2 SQIVND (reference sequence). The CDR3 has 14 residues. Trimming took off 7 bases at V and 4 bases at J, with 16 bases between the two ends. CDR3 nucleotide sequence: TGTGCCAGTACTTTTAGCGGCCAGGGCACTGAAGCTTTCTTT. It codes for CASTFSGQGTEAFF.

This chain uses TRBV28 with TRBJ2-7, with D perhaps given as TRBD1 or TRBD2 (5 bases each). This CDR3 is 13 amino acids long. CDR1 and CDR2 (germline): MDHEN, SYDVKM. Trimming left V 8 bases short and J 12 bases short, with 23 bases between. CDR3 DNA: TGTGCCAGCCGCCGGGACCCGCGGTCGTTAGGGTACTTC. Its protein is CASRRDPRSLGYF. Based on the CDR3 plus reference TRBV28 and TRBJ2-7, the full variable domain is DVKVTQSSRYLVKRTGEKVFLECVQDMDHENMFWYRQDPGLGLRLIYFSYDVKMKEKGDIPEGYSVSREKKERFSLILESASTNQTSMYLCASRRDPRSLGYFGPGTRLTVT.

The gene calls are TRBV10-2 and TRBJ2-7, with D uncertain. The CDR3 extends over 14 amino acids. V was clipped by 0 bases and J by 1 base, with 7 bases between them. From germline, CDR1 is WSHSY and CDR2 SAAADI. DNA of the CDR3: TGCGCCAGCAGTGAGTCGCGGCGATCCTACGAGCAGTACTTC. Translated: CASSESRRSYEQYF.

This clone appeared many times. The V and J genes are TRBV7-2 and TRBJ2-7, with TRBD1 identical over 9 bases. J lost 3 bases, V lost 2 bases, and 11 bases had no gene match. CDR1 is SGHTA and CDR2 is FQGNSA in the germline V gene. This CDR3 has 17 amino acids. CDR3 protein: CASSLWPPGQGIYEQYF. The CDR3 nucleotides read TGTGCCAGCAGCTTATGGCCCCCGGGACAGGGTATCTACGAGCAGTACTTC.

The CDR3 DNA reads TGTGCCAGCAGCTTCTTGAACACTGAAGCTTTCTTT. It specifies CASSFLNTEAFF. The rearrangement uses TRBV5-4 and TRBJ1-1; D gene unclear. This CDR3 is built from 12 residues. CDR1 is SGHNT, CDR2 YYREEE, per germline (reference sequence). V was pared by 2 bases and J by 0 bases, with 2 bases between. The whole variable domain, filled in from reference TRBV5-4 and TRBJ1-1, reads ETGVTQSPTHLIKTRGQQVTLRCSSQSGHNTVSWYQQALGQGPQFIFQYYREEENGRGNFPPRFSGLQFPNYSSELNVNALELDDSALYLCASSFLNTEAFFGQGTRLTVV.

This rearrangement joins TRBV5-1 to TRBJ2-1, with 8 positions matching TRBD2. This CDR3 is built from 13 residues. The junction had 3 bases not matched to a gene; V was cut back by 4 bases and J by 6 bases. Germline assignment: CDR1 SGHRS and CDR2 YFSETQ. CDR3 amino acids: CASSLGTSNEQFF. CDR3 nucleotide sequence: TGCGCCAGCAGCCTAGGGACTAGCAATGAGCAGTTCTTC.

With respect to this clone: Other DNA sequences within the sample encode an identical CDR3. V usage is TRBV7-9 and J usage is TRBJ2-6, with a tentative D call TRBD2 (6 bases). The V end lost 5 bases, the J end lost 12 bases, and 14 bases lay between the germline ends. CDR3 length: 13 amino acids. Per the germline V gene, CDR1 is SEHNR and CDR2 is FQNEAQ (reference sequence). The CDR3 sequence is CASSPTGSTVLTF. The CDR3 nucleotides are TGTGCCAGCAGCCCAACCGGGAGCACCGTCCTGACTTTC.

Note on this clone: This is likely an artifact of a read error, given a far larger clone one base away. The sample carries other DNA sequences with the same CDR3. The CDR3 DNA is TGTGCCACCAGCAGAGACAGGGATTGGGGAGCGGGACCACATCGGTATGAGCAGTACTTC. It specifies CATSRDRDWGAGPHRYEQYF. This chain joins TRBV15 and TRBJ2-7; 7 bases are a match to TRBD2. The germline V gene has CDR1 LNHNV and CDR2 YYDKDF (reference sequence). The CDR3 is 20 amino acids. Germline trimming cut 0 bases from V and 7 bases from J; bases unmatched to any gene: 24.

The J gene is TRBJ2-7, the V gene TRBV7-6, with 7 bases lining up with TRBD2. Germline V gene lookup returns CDR1 SGHVS and CDR2 FNYEAQ. This CDR3 contains 15 residues. Unmatched junction bases numbered 3, after V lost 1 base and J lost 0 bases. CDR3 amino acids: CASSLGGSGSYEQYF. The CDR3 DNA follows: TGTGCCAGCAGCTTAGGCGGGAGTGGCTCCTACGAGCAGTACTTC.

This clone was counted between two and nine times. The chain combines TRBV2 with TRBJ1-5, with 9 bases matching TRBD1. Trimming at V came to 6 bases and at J to 9 bases, leaving 9 bases not matched to a gene. Germline CDR1 is SNHLY and CDR2 is FYNNEI. There are 14 residues in the CDR3. The CDR3 DNA reads as TGTGCCAGCAGGTTGGCCACAGGGGGCCGGCCCCAGCATTTT. Encoded protein: CASRLATGGRPQHF.

This chain connects TRBV28 to TRBJ1-4, with a tentative D call TRBD1 (6 bases). V shed 3 bases and J shed 8 bases, with 19 bases lying between them. Germline V gene sequence: CDR1 MDHEN, CDR2 SYDVKM. The CDR3 has 16 residues. The DNA for the CDR3 is TGTGCCAGCAGTTTCGGGGGCCCAGCTACGGGAGAAAAACTGTTTTTT. It translates to CASSFGGPATGEKLFF.

The chain joins TRBV7-8 to TRBJ1-1; D ambiguous. V lost 7 bases and J lost 1, with 16 bases in between. The CDR3 totals 15 residues. Germline CDR1 and CDR2: SGHVS and FQNEAQ. DNA of the CDR3: TGTGCCAGCACCTTCCGGGTAGGCCAGAACACTGAAGCTTTCTTT. Protein product: CASTFRVGQNTEAFF.